The T cell receptor (beta chain) described here comes from a study of tumor-infiltrating lymphocytes in primary liver carcinoma. About the research overall: The tumors, T1-T3 N0M0 lesions, were roughly 4.2 to 11 cm across.

Notes on this clonotype: What it binds is unknown. The germline gene is not matched at one end of the junction; a read error may be the cause.

Germline V lookup: CDR1 ENHRY, CDR2 SYGVKD. This CDR3 spans 15 amino acids. Study outcomes and limitations: Tumor-adjacent and tumor-blood pairs shared a smaller degree of overlap than tumor region pairs.

A constant-region primer primed TCR beta cDNA synthesis from roughly 500 ng of total RNA. Libraries for TCR beta were built through three nested multiplex PCR rounds, which together made up a slightly modified ARM-PCR procedure. Primers for the first two PCR rounds were TRBV1-TRBV30 forward primers and a C-beta reverse primer (approximately 10 cycles per round). TCRdb re-derived calls from the multiplex PCR reads in MiXCR, one entry per CDR3 protein. Of 150,000 to 200,000 distinct CDR3 sequences in the sample, around four fifths are singletons; the top ten hold 15% to 20%. From roughly 18-30 mg of unsorted bulk tissue, DNA and RNA were co-extracted together. The patients had histopathologically diagnosed primary liver carcinoma, and their disease was treated by surgical resection. Histology found more than 75% viable tumor cells per sample.

The chain is built from TRBV10-3 and TRBJ2-1; D not resolved. Sequencing was performed on tumor tissue from primary liver carcinoma. The source is a man in his forties with primary liver carcinoma and hepatitis B virus infection. DNA for the CDR3: TGTGCCATGAGTGAGTCGTCAGGACCCTACAATGAGCAGTTCTTC. It codes for CAMSESSGPYNEQFF.